Listed here is a single T cell receptor (beta chain). Antigen specificity is unknown. The germline CDR1 and CDR2 sequences are SGHKS and YYEKEE (reference sequence). This CDR3 contains 17 residues. V gave up 4 bases and J gave up 5 bases, with 25 bases separating them. The entry originates in a study of blood T cells in healthy people across ages. Findings of the study overall: Long-lived donors had more naive CD4+ cells and higher diversity than aged donors. It was not possible, with unsorted PBMCs, to conclusively compare naive and antigen-experienced cells.

It was with a sample-barcoded 5' primer and a J-beta primer mix that a second PCR of roughly 6 to 12 cycles was run. Each cDNA molecule carried a tag from a template-switch adaptor that contained 12 random nucleotides. No fewer than 3 million CDR3-containing paired-end reads came from each sample. TCRdb reprocessed the 5' RACE reads with MiXCR, giving one entry per CDR3 protein. Of about 970,000 distinct CDR3 sequences in the sample, around 54% are singletons; the top ten hold about 20%. This receptor was taken from a woman aged 55 to 70 in good health. The specimen sequenced was blood. V usage is TRBV5-5 and J usage is TRBJ2-7, with a weak D call TRBD1 (5 bases). The CDR3 loop reads CASSTWGRVSLNDEQYF. DNA of the CDR3: TGTGCCAGCAGCACCTGGGGCAGGGTGTCTCTTAATGACGAGCAGTACTTC. Complete variable domain (other parts from reference TRBV5-5 and TRBJ2-7): DAGVTQSPTHLIKTRGQQVTLRCSPISGHKSVSWYQQVLGQGPQFIFQYYEKEERGRGNFPDRFSARQFPNYSSELNVNALLLGDSALYLCASSTWGRVSLNDEQYFGPGTRLTVT.